This T cell receptor beta chain originates from a study of blood T cell repertoires in COVID-19. Study-wide context: From the United States, Italy and Spain came samples of acute and convalescent COVID-19. PBMCs, B-cell-depleted T cells, or T cells provided the cDNA or gDNA that made up the material.

Per the authors' pipeline: Nucleated cell number was recorded as an estimate derived from reference gene primer amplification. Here immunoSEQ multiplex PCR was the method, and the copy in TCRdb shows in-frame clones only, minus some. The V and J calls and clone size were taken over from that table, and D and trimming were inferred from the DNA. The sample lists some 220,000 clones, approximately 82% occurring once. CDR1 and CDR2 (germline): LGHNA, YNFKEQ. Germline trimming cut 0 bases from V and 2 bases from J; bases unmatched to any gene: 4. The length of the CDR3 is 16 residues. The V gene is TRBV4-2, the J gene TRBJ2-5; 9 nucleotides agree with TRBD2. The specimen sequenced was peripheral blood. The sequence was obtained from a man aged 50-59 years with active or convalescent COVID-19. The CDR3 nucleotides read TGTGCCAGCAGCCAAGACGGTAGCGGGGGACAAGAGACCCAGTACTTC. This encodes CASSQDGSGGQETQYF.